This T cell receptor (beta chain) stems from a study of blood T cell repertoires in COVID-19. Study at large: Sample material is recorded as cDNA or gDNA derived from T cells, B-cell-depleted T cells, or PBMCs.

A Seattle source enrolled patients during active infection and followed them longitudinally. Assay: immunoSEQ multiplex PCR; the TCRdb copy retains only in-frame clones and omits some. This sample carries hundreds of thousands of clones, around 88% of them seen once, and the ten largest clones take roughly 6%. The source material was peripheral blood. This TCR derives from a woman in her 30s with COVID-19, enrolled during active disease.

CDR3 loop: CSVEGRGAEITDTQYF. CDR3 nucleotides: TGCAGCGTTGAAGGCCGCGGGGCGGAGATCACAGATACGCAGTATTTT. This chain joins TRBV29-1 and TRBJ2-3, with D possibly being TRBD2 (6 bases). CDR1 and CDR2 from the germline V gene are SQVTM and ANQGSEA. V was cut by 1 base and J by 2 bases, with 16 bases left in between. The CDR3 is 16 amino acids.